This T cell receptor (beta chain) comes out of a study of technical replicates of blood from a handful of donors. Clones were sequenced by immunoSEQ multiplex PCR, and TCRdb holds only the in-frame ones, with some missing. The sample has some 66,000 clones; 95% to 98% are singletons. V shed 7 bases and J 0 bases; nucleotides not matched to a gene: 6. This CDR3 region has 13 residues. In germline, CDR1 is SQVTM, CDR2 ANQGSEA. The sequenced sample was T cells isolated from PBMCs. This chain links TRBV29-1 with TRBJ2-7, with 7 bases matching TRBD1. The clonotype comes from a human donor in good health. The CDR3 loop reads CSGIGQVSYEQYF. DNA for the CDR3: TGCAGCGGGATAGGACAGGTCTCCTACGAGCAGTACTTC.